This record covers a single T cell receptor beta chain. Antigen specificity is unknown. CDR3 size: 14 residues. Trimming removed 8 bases from V and 8 bases from J; junction bases left unmatched: 6. The data were obtained in a study of blood T cells in healthy people across ages. Findings of the study overall: Naive CD4+ cells and diversity were both higher in long-lived donors than in aged donors.

With a J-beta primer mix and a sample-barcoded 5' primer, a second PCR ran about 6 to 11 cycles. Each CDR3 protein gets one entry after TCRdb re-called the 5' RACE reads with MiXCR. Found here are 750,000 to 1,000,000 distinct CDR3 sequences, almost 30% of them singletons; the top ten hold roughly 10%. These sequences were also reported in another study, on T cells of mothers and their children. That study reports: The donor cohort consisted of a few healthy Caucasian mothers and their six children.

The genes are TRBV12-3 or TRBV12-4 and TRBJ2-2, with TRBD1 identical over 12 bases. Sequencing input: blood. The clonotype comes from a woman aged 40-49 years in good health. In nucleotides, the CDR3 is TGTGCCAGCGGACGGGACAGGGGGCTTGGGGAGCTGTTTTTT. This sequence encodes CASGRDRGLGELFF.